This T cell receptor (beta chain) was found in a study of OX40 agonist ivuxolimab in advanced cancers. On the study more broadly: The mean age was about 57 years, ranging from roughly 23 to 90, with approximately 85% of participants male.

Method: immunoSEQ multiplex PCR; TCRdb's copy keeps in-frame clones and lacks some. The sample lists under 40,000 clones; about 86% were seen once. The germline V gene has CDR1 SGDLS and CDR2 YYNGEE. V gave up 1 base and J gave up 2 bases, with 13 bases separating them. This CDR3 has 15 residues. Study-wide results and limits: Average numbers of expanded clones were greater in CD8+ T cells than in CD4+. Among expanded peripheral T cells, antigen specificity went undetermined.

This clone was picked up one time. Antigen specificity is unknown. The receptor was derived from an adult with an advanced solid tumor such as melanoma, head and neck, liver or kidney cancer. Material: CD4+ or CD8+ T cells sorted from blood, obtained in a trial of the OX40 agonist ivuxolimab. The chain is built from TRBV9 and TRBJ2-7, with D possibly being TRBD1 (6 bases). The CDR3 protein is CASSVSGTGTYEQYF. In nucleotides, the CDR3 is TGTGCCAGCAGCGTAAGTGGTACAGGGACCTACGAGCAGTACTTC.